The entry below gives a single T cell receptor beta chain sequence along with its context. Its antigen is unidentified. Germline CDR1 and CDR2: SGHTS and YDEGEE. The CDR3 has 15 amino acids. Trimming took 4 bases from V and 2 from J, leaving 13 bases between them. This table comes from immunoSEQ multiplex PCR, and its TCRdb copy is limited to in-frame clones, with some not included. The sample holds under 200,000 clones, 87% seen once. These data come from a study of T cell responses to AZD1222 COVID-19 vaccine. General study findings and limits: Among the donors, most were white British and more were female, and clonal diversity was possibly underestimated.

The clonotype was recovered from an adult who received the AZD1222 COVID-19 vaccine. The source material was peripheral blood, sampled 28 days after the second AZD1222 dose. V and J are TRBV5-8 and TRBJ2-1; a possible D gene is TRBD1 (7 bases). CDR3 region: CASSAGGKTYNEQFF. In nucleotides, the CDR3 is TGTGCCAGCAGCGCAGGGGGGAAGACCTACAATGAGCAGTTCTTC.